This T cell receptor beta chain was captured by sequencing in a study of tumor-infiltrating lymphocytes in localized non-small cell lung cancer. General study findings and limits: IM1 and IM2 tumors showed no difference in T-cell fraction. Higher tumor T cell infiltration than in uninvolved lung was supported by TCRbeta sequencing. Only some patients had TCR sequencing, depending on available tissue.

Generated by immunoSEQ multiplex PCR, the TCRdb table keeps only in-frame clones and is missing some. The table includes tens of thousands of clones, roughly two thirds detected once. This clone was picked up a small number of times. What it binds is not known. Germline assignment: CDR1 MGHRA and CDR2 YSYEKL. The CDR3 totals 15 residues. V lost 7 bases and J 0 bases, leaving 13 bases between the germline ends. The clonotype originates from a human donor with non-small cell lung cancer. The rearrangement joins TRBV4-1 to TRBJ2-1; TRBD2 is a possible D gene (6 bases). Sample: lung tumor tissue. The CDR3 loop is CASTGDSSSYNEQFF. The CDR3 region has the DNA TGCGCCAGCACCGGGGACTCGAGCTCCTACAATGAGCAGTTCTTC.